The 8 T cell receptor beta chains below all came from one sample that was sequenced in a study of blood T cells in healthy people across ages. The second PCR ran roughly 6 to 11 cycles with a sample-barcoded 5' primer and J-beta primers. A single record per CDR3 protein comes from TCRdb applying MiXCR to the 5' RACE reads. The top ten clones hold approximately 20% of a sample with about 1 million distinct CDR3 sequences, under 45% of them seen once. The specimen sequenced was blood. The source of these receptors is a woman in her sixties in good health.

V is TRBV27 and J is TRBJ2-7, with unresolved D. V was cut by 3 bases and J by 6 bases, with 15 bases left in between. The CDR3 is 14 amino acids. Germline CDR1 is MNHEY and CDR2 is SMNVEV (reference sequence). CDR3 amino acids: CASSFAESLREQYF. As DNA, the CDR3 is TGTGCCAGCAGTTTTGCGGAGTCCCTACGCGAGCAGTACTTC.

About this clonotype: This may come from a read error, since a much larger clone is one base off. This chain joins TRBV6-2 or TRBV6-3 and TRBJ2-5; 8 nucleotides line up with TRBD1. Germline CDR1 reads MNHEY; CDR2 reads SVGEGT. There are 15 residues in the CDR3. With V trimmed by 2 bases and J by 11 bases, 13 bases remained unmatched. Here the CDR3 reads CASSYARAGGNEQYF. DNA of the CDR3: TGTGCCAGCAGTTACGCTCGGGCAGGGGGCAATGAGCAGTACTTC.

The rearrangement uses TRBV5-1 and TRBJ2-1, with 12 bases identical to TRBD1. The DNA end is a closer match to TRBJ2-7, so the J assignment may be wrong. The CDR3 spans 14 residues. In germline, CDR1 is SGHRS, CDR2 YFSETQ. This chain's CDR3 is CATGTGGIYNEQYF. CDR3 sequence (DNA): TGCGCCACCGGGACAGGGGGCATATACAATGAGCAGTACTTC.

V and J are TRBV7-9 and TRBJ2-7; the D gene is possibly TRBD2 (6 bases). The CDR3 covers 15 residues. CDR1 is SEHNR and CDR2 is FQNEAQ in the germline V gene (reference sequence). The V gene lost 5 bases and the J gene lost 3 bases, with 17 bases spanning the gap. The CDR3 region has the DNA TGTGCCAGCAGCAACCGGGACTTCGGAGGCTACGAGCAGTACTTC. It is translated as CASSNRDFGGYEQYF.

The rearrangement links TRBV30 to TRBJ1-4, with D hard to call. This CDR3 has 12 amino acids. Germline lookup yields CDR1 GTSNPN and CDR2 SVGIG (reference sequence). Trimming took 4 bases from V and 6 from J, leaving 9 bases between them. Here the CDR3 reads CAWKAEDEKLFF. The CDR3 region has the DNA TGTGCCTGGAAGGCAGAGGATGAAAAACTGTTTTTT. The full variable domain, its missing parts supplied by reference TRBV30 and TRBJ1-4, is SQTIHQWPATLVQPVGSPLSLECTVEGTSNPNLYWYRQAAGRGLQLLFYSVGIGQISSEVPQNLSASRPQDRQFILSSKKLLLSDSGFYLCAWKAEDEKLFFGSGTQLSVL.

This clonotype was picked up a small number of times. V usage is TRBV6-4 and J usage is TRBJ2-4, with D unresolved. The end of the DNA fits TRBJ2-7 better, so the J call may be wrong. This CDR3 has 13 residues. Germline V gene sequence: CDR1 MRHNA, CDR2 SNTAGT. CDR3 region: CASSPSLVDEQYF. CDR3 nucleotide sequence: TGTGCCAGCAGTCCATCGCTCGTGGACGAGCAGTACTTC.

The V and J genes are TRBV12-3 or TRBV12-4 and TRBJ1-5; the D gene is possibly TRBD1 (5 bases). V was clipped by 6 bases and J by 9 bases, with 21 bases between them. The length of the CDR3 is 15 residues. CDR3 sequence reads: CASSRDRTLIRPQHF. CDR3 DNA: TGTGCCAGCAGCCGGGACCGCACACTAATTCGGCCCCAGCATTTT.

This clonotype has only a few counts. This chain uses TRBV3-1 with TRBJ2-1, with 8 bases fitting TRBD2. With 4 bases clipped from V and 12 bases from J, the junction kept 11 bases outside the gene matches. CDR1 and CDR2 from the germline V gene are LGHDT and YNNKEL (reference sequence). This CDR3 comprises 14 residues. The CDR3 sequence: CASSPRTRAGGQFF. The CDR3, as DNA: TGTGCCAGCAGCCCCAGGACCCGTGCGGGGGGGCAGTTCTTC.